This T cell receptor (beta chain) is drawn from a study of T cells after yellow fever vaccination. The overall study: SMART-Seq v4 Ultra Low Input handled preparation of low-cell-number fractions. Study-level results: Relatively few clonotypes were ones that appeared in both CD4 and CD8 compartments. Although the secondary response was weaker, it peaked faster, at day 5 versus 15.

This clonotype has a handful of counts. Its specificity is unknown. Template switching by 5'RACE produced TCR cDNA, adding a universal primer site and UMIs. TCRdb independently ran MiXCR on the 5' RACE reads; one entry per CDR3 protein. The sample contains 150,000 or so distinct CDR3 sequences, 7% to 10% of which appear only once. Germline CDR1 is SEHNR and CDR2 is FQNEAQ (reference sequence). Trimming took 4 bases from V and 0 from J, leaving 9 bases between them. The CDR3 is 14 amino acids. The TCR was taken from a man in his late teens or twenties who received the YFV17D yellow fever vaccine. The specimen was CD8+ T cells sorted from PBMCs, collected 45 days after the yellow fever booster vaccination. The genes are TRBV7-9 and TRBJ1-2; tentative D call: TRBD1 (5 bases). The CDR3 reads CASSSTETNYGYTF. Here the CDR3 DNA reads TGTGCCAGCAGCTCGACAGAGACTAACTATGGCTACACCTTC. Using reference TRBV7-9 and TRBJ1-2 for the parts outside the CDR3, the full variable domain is DTGVSQNPRHKITKRGQNVTFRCDPISEHNRLYWYRQTLGQGPEFLTYFQNEAQLEKSRLLSDRFSAERPKGSFSTLEIQRTEQGDSAMYLCASSSTETNYGYTFGSGTRLTVV.